Sequencing of this T cell receptor beta chain was carried out in a study of post-analysis software for immune sequencing data. General study findings and limits: Samples made in the same batch grouped tightly together by F measure. Five TRBV segments appeared more often in patients than in controls, and TRBV5-6, TRBV5-1 and TRBV20-1 were among these.

Prepared libraries of TCR beta cDNA carried unique molecular identifiers. TCRdb fed the PCR reads into MiXCR, producing one record per CDR3 protein. This table has hundreds of thousands of distinct CDR3 sequences, roughly three fifths appearing once. Trimming stripped 0 bases from V and 1 base from J, with 6 bases between. Germline V gene lookup returns CDR1 LGHNA and CDR2 YSLEER. This CDR3 comprises 14 residues. Concerning this clonotype: What it binds is not known.

The clonotype originates from a girl aged 2 to 10 with multiple sclerosis. The sequenced sample consisted of blood. V and J are TRBV4-3 and TRBJ2-5, with D unresolved. CDR3 DNA sequence: TGCGCCAGCAGCCAAGAACCCAGCCAAGAGACCCAGTACTTC. Translated, it gives CASSQEPSQETQYF.